These T cell receptor beta chains were read from a single sample in a study of T cell repertoires in ileal Crohn's disease. TCRdb's copy holds only in-frame clones and misses some; the assay was immunoSEQ multiplex PCR. Among about 4,300 clones listed, more than 75% were seen once. Sequences were obtained from ileal tissue. These TCRs come from an adult with Crohn's disease. CDR3s include the opening cysteine and the closing phenylalanine or tryptophan. Each record gives: V gene, CDR3 length, D gene, J gene, clone size, CDR3 protein, CDR3 DNA. The D gene is left open where the match is weak. Clone size is shown for a subset of rows, as once, few, many or a class of expanded clone.

v_gene: TRBV5-1
len: 16
d_gene: -
j_gene: TRBJ1-5
abundance: -
CDR3aa: CASSLGQGNSNQPQHF
CDR3nt: TGCGCCAGCAGCTTGGGGCAGGGTAATAGCAATCAGCCCCAGCATTTT

v_gene: TRBV11-2
len: 15
d_gene: TRBD1
j_gene: TRBJ1-6
abundance: few
CDR3aa: CASSLVRGQGSPLHF
CDR3nt: TGTGCCAGCAGCTTAGTTCGCGGACAGGGTTCACCCCTCCACTTT

v_gene: TRBV23-1
len: 16
d_gene: TRBD1
j_gene: TRBJ1-6
abundance: -
CDR3aa: CASSPRTGTANSPLHF
CDR3nt: TGCGCCAGCAGTCCAAGAACCGGGACAGCAAATTCACCCCTCCACTTT

v_gene: TRBV2
len: 14
d_gene: -
j_gene: TRBJ1-1
abundance: few
CDR3aa: CASSPPRGNTEAFF
CDR3nt: TGTGCCAGCAGCCCCCCACGGGGGAACACTGAAGCTTTCTTT

v_gene: TRBV7-4
len: 15
d_gene: -
j_gene: TRBJ1-1
abundance: -
CDR3aa: CASRPLDRSVTEAFF
CDR3nt: TGTGCCAGCAGACCTTTGGACAGAAGTGTGACTGAAGCTTTCTTT

v_gene: TRBV18
len: 15
d_gene: TRBD1
j_gene: TRBJ1-1
abundance: -
CDR3aa: CASSPPGQGKTEAFF
CDR3nt: TGTGCCAGCTCACCACCGGGACAGGGGAAAACTGAAGCTTTCTTT

v_gene: TRBV27
len: 15
d_gene: TRBD2
j_gene: TRBJ2-7
abundance: -
CDR3aa: CASSLGFTSGYEQYF
CDR3nt: TGTGCCAGCAGTTTGGGTTTCACTAGCGGGTACGAGCAGTACTTC

v_gene: TRBV6-5
len: 12
d_gene: -
j_gene: TRBJ1-1
abundance: -
CDR3aa: CASSNPDTEAFF
CDR3nt: TGTGCCAGCAGTAACCCGGACACTGAAGCTTTCTTT

v_gene: TRBV10-3
len: 13
d_gene: -
j_gene: TRBJ2-7
abundance: -
CDR3aa: CSGRGDGPYEQYF
CDR3nt: TGTTCGGGCAGGGGGGACGGCCCCTACGAGCAGTACTTC

v_gene: TRBV18
len: 13
d_gene: -
j_gene: TRBJ2-7
abundance: -
CDR3aa: CASSLVGRNEQYF
CDR3nt: TGTGCCAGCTCTCTCGTGGGGCGCAACGAGCAGTACTTC

v_gene: TRBV5-4
len: 16
d_gene: TRBD1
j_gene: TRBJ1-5
abundance: -
CDR3aa: CASSRAGQGRDQPQHF
CDR3nt: TGTGCCAGCAGCCGGGCGGGACAGGGTCGGGATCAGCCCCAGCATTTT

v_gene: TRBV27
len: 14
d_gene: -
j_gene: TRBJ2-3
abundance: once
CDR3aa: CASSLGQNTDTQYF
CDR3nt: TGTGCCAGCAGTTTAGGGCAGAACACAGATACGCAGTATTTT

v_gene: TRBV10-3
len: 18
d_gene: TRBD1
j_gene: TRBJ1-5
abundance: -
CDR3aa: CAISESFTGGASNQPQHF
CDR3nt: TGTGCCATCAGTGAGTCGTTTACAGGGGGCGCAAGCAATCAGCCCCAGCATTTT

v_gene: TRBV10-3
len: 13
d_gene: -
j_gene: TRBJ1-2
abundance: -
CDR3aa: CAIKDNSNYGYTF
CDR3nt: TGTGCCATAAAGGACAATAGTAACTATGGCTACACCTTC

v_gene: TRBV10-3
len: 17
d_gene: TRBD1
j_gene: TRBJ1-2
abundance: -
CDR3aa: CAISASRDRMSNYGYTF
CDR3nt: TGTGCCATCAGTGCTAGTCGGGACAGGATGTCTAACTATGGCTACACCTTC

v_gene: TRBV29-1
len: 12
d_gene: -
j_gene: TRBJ2-6
abundance: -
CDR3aa: CSVQSGANVLTF
CDR3nt: TGCAGCGTTCAATCCGGGGCCAACGTCCTGACTTTC

v_gene: TRBV5-1
len: 16
d_gene: -
j_gene: TRBJ2-2
abundance: -
CDR3aa: CASSRGAGQTTGELFF
CDR3nt: TGCGCCAGCAGCCGGGGGGCGGGACAAACCACCGGGGAGCTGTTTTTT

v_gene: TRBV18
len: 14
d_gene: -
j_gene: TRBJ1-1
abundance: -
CDR3aa: CASSQGQTNTEAFF
CDR3nt: TGTGCCAGCTCACAGGGACAAACGAACACTGAAGCTTTCTTT

v_gene: TRBV30
len: 14
d_gene: TRBD1
j_gene: TRBJ1-5
abundance: -
CDR3aa: CAWSVQGAGQPQHF
CDR3nt: TGTGCCTGGAGTGTACAGGGGGCAGGGCAGCCCCAGCATTTT

v_gene: TRBV7-9
len: 16
d_gene: TRBD2
j_gene: TRBJ2-3
abundance: -
CDR3aa: CASSLGERGSTDTQYF
CDR3nt: TGTGCCAGCAGCTTAGGGGAGCGGGGGTCCACAGATACGCAGTATTTT

v_gene: TRBV7-9
len: 15
d_gene: -
j_gene: TRBJ2-1
abundance: -
CDR3aa: CASSLRSAIYNEQFF
CDR3nt: TGTGCCAGCAGCTTAAGGAGCGCGATTTACAATGAGCAGTTCTTC

v_gene: TRBV28
len: 12
d_gene: TRBD1
j_gene: TRBJ1-2
abundance: once
CDR3aa: CASSYGTVGYTF
CDR3nt: TGTGCCAGCAGTTACGGGACAGTCGGCTACACCTTC

v_gene: TRBV12-5
len: 18
d_gene: -
j_gene: TRBJ1-3
abundance: -
CDR3aa: CASGLYAATPRSGNTIYF
CDR3nt: TGTGCTAGTGGTTTGTACGCCGCAACTCCACGCTCTGGAAACACCATATATTTT

v_gene: TRBV19
len: 15
d_gene: -
j_gene: TRBJ1-5
abundance: -
CDR3aa: CASRDTTVSNQPQHF
CDR3nt: TGTGCCAGTCGGGACACCACGGTGAGCAATCAGCCCCAGCATTTT

v_gene: TRBV6-5
len: 13
d_gene: TRBD1
j_gene: TRBJ2-1
abundance: -
CDR3aa: CASSPTGLGEQFF
CDR3nt: TGTGCCAGCAGCCCGACAGGGCTAGGTGAGCAGTTCTTC

v_gene: TRBV6-1
len: 13
d_gene: -
j_gene: TRBJ2-2
abundance: -
CDR3aa: CASSPRGPGELFF
CDR3nt: TGTGCCAGCAGTCCAAGGGGTCCCGGGGAGCTGTTTTTT

v_gene: TRBV7-9
len: 15
d_gene: TRBD1
j_gene: TRBJ1-1
abundance: -
CDR3aa: CASSLMAGGNTEAFF
CDR3nt: TGTGCCAGCAGCTTAATGGCAGGGGGGAACACTGAAGCTTTCTTT

v_gene: TRBV19
len: 15
d_gene: TRBD2
j_gene: TRBJ2-7
abundance: -
CDR3aa: CASSTPGAGGNEQYF
CDR3nt: TGTGCCAGTAGTACCCCAGGTGCGGGAGGTAACGAGCAGTACTTC

v_gene: TRBV2
len: 15
d_gene: -
j_gene: TRBJ1-5
abundance: -
CDR3aa: CASTMTAGVGQPQHF
CDR3nt: TGTGCCAGCACTATGACGGCGGGCGTAGGTCAGCCCCAGCATTTT

v_gene: TRBV29-1
len: 13
d_gene: TRBD1
j_gene: TRBJ2-3
abundance: -
CDR3aa: CSAKGQYTDTQYF
CDR3nt: TGCAGCGCCAAGGGACAGTACACAGATACGCAGTATTTT

v_gene: TRBV6-6
len: 16
d_gene: TRBD1
j_gene: TRBJ1-1
abundance: once
CDR3aa: CASRPGTGGKVSEAFF
CDR3nt: TGTGCCAGCAGGCCCGGGACAGGGGGCAAAGTGAGTGAAGCTTTCTTT

v_gene: TRBV5-1
len: 16
d_gene: -
j_gene: TRBJ2-5
abundance: -
CDR3aa: CASSGTSGWGRETQYF
CDR3nt: TGCGCCAGCAGTGGAACCTCAGGGTGGGGTCGCGAGACCCAGTACTTC

v_gene: TRBV27
len: 16
d_gene: -
j_gene: TRBJ1-3
abundance: -
CDR3aa: CASSFSGSHSGNTIYF
CDR3nt: TGTGCCAGCAGTTTTTCCGGGAGCCACTCTGGAAACACCATATATTTT

v_gene: TRBV2
len: 12
d_gene: TRBD1
j_gene: TRBJ1-2
abundance: -
CDR3aa: CASRQGAYGYTF
CDR3nt: TGTGCCAGCCGACAGGGGGCTTATGGCTACACCTTC

v_gene: TRBV5-4
len: 15
d_gene: TRBD1
j_gene: TRBJ1-2
abundance: few
CDR3aa: CASSSRTGSFGGYTF
CDR3nt: TGTGCCAGCAGCTCCCGGACAGGGTCATTTGGTGGCTACACCTTC

v_gene: TRBV7-8
len: 16
d_gene: TRBD2
j_gene: TRBJ2-2
abundance: -
CDR3aa: CASSSSGGAMTGELFF
CDR3nt: TGTGCCAGCAGCTCCAGCGGGGGGGCCATGACCGGGGAGCTGTTTTTT

v_gene: TRBV2
len: 13
d_gene: -
j_gene: TRBJ2-7
abundance: -
CDR3aa: CASTYSTGLGEYF
CDR3nt: TGTGCCAGCACCTATTCGACAGGCCTCGGCGAGTACTTC

v_gene: TRBV19
len: 14
d_gene: -
j_gene: TRBJ1-4
abundance: -
CDR3aa: CATQRGQLNEKLFF
CDR3nt: TGTGCCACCCAACGCGGACAGCTAAATGAAAAACTGTTTTTT

v_gene: TRBV7-9
len: 13
d_gene: -
j_gene: TRBJ2-7
abundance: -
CDR3aa: CASSPGFSYEQYF
CDR3nt: TGTGCCAGCAGCCCAGGGTTCTCCTACGAGCAGTACTTC

v_gene: TRBV19
len: 15
d_gene: -
j_gene: TRBJ2-1
abundance: -
CDR3aa: CASSIGRGGRNEQFF
CDR3nt: TGTGCCAGTAGTATTGGGAGGGGGGGCCGAAATGAGCAGTTCTTC

v_gene: TRBV7-9
len: 14
d_gene: -
j_gene: TRBJ1-1
abundance: -
CDR3aa: CASSSHLGQTEAFF
CDR3nt: TGTGCCAGCAGCTCCCACCTCGGACAGACTGAAGCTTTCTTT

v_gene: TRBV6-5
len: 13
d_gene: -
j_gene: TRBJ1-2
abundance: -
CDR3aa: CASSIGQHLGYTF
CDR3nt: TGTGCCAGCAGTATCGGACAGCACCTGGGCTACACCTTC

v_gene: TRBV10-3
len: 12
d_gene: TRBD1
j_gene: TRBJ1-2
abundance: -
CDR3aa: CATEGQNYGYTF
CDR3nt: TGTGCCACCGAGGGACAGAACTATGGCTACACCTTC

v_gene: TRBV27
len: 14
d_gene: TRBD1
j_gene: TRBJ2-7
abundance: -
CDR3aa: CASSDTTGSYEQYF
CDR3nt: TGTGCCAGCAGCGATACGACAGGGTCCTACGAGCAGTACTTC

v_gene: TRBV10-3
len: 13
d_gene: -
j_gene: TRBJ1-1
abundance: -
CDR3aa: CAISGSPNTEAFF
CDR3nt: TGTGCCATATCGGGATCCCCGAACACTGAAGCTTTCTTT

v_gene: TRBV27
len: 15
d_gene: -
j_gene: TRBJ2-5
abundance: -
CDR3aa: CASRGAAGLQETQYF
CDR3nt: TGTGCCAGCAGGGGGGCAGCGGGGCTCCAAGAGACCCAGTACTTC

v_gene: TRBV6-5
len: 13
d_gene: -
j_gene: TRBJ1-5
abundance: -
CDR3aa: CASSYSEGQPQHF
CDR3nt: TGTGCCAGCAGTTACTCGGAGGGTCAGCCCCAGCATTTT

v_gene: TRBV2
len: 14
d_gene: -
j_gene: TRBJ2-7
abundance: -
CDR3aa: CASSERRGPNEQYF
CDR3nt: TGTGCCAGCAGTGAGCGAAGGGGTCCCAACGAGCAGTACTTC

v_gene: TRBV27
len: 18
d_gene: TRBD2
j_gene: TRBJ2-1
abundance: -
CDR3aa: CASSLNTLGGGSVNEQFF
CDR3nt: TGTGCCAGCAGTTTGAACACGTTAGGCGGGGGTTCCGTCAATGAGCAGTTCTTC

v_gene: TRBV5-5
len: 15
d_gene: -
j_gene: TRBJ2-1
abundance: once
CDR3aa: CASSHSGARGNEQFF
CDR3nt: TGTGCCAGCAGTCACAGCGGGGCCAGGGGAAATGAGCAGTTCTTC

v_gene: TRBV2
len: 15
d_gene: -
j_gene: TRBJ1-2
abundance: -
CDR3aa: CASSERLPNPYGYTF
CDR3nt: TGTGCCAGCAGTGAGCGATTGCCAAACCCCTATGGCTACACCTTC

v_gene: TRBV9
len: 15
d_gene: -
j_gene: TRBJ2-5
abundance: -
CDR3aa: CASSVAKSHGETQYF
CDR3nt: TGTGCCAGCAGCGTAGCTAAATCCCACGGGGAGACCCAGTACTTC

v_gene: TRBV4-1
len: 18
d_gene: TRBD1
j_gene: TRBJ1-1
abundance: once
CDR3aa: CASSQDDRVVSTGTEAFF
CDR3nt: TGCGCCAGCAGCCAAGATGACAGGGTGGTATCAACGGGGACTGAAGCTTTCTTT

v_gene: TRBV10-3
len: 13
d_gene: -
j_gene: TRBJ1-6
abundance: -
CDR3aa: CAISAGALSPLHF
CDR3nt: TGTGCCATCAGTGCAGGGGCGTTGTCACCCCTCCACTTT

v_gene: TRBV18
len: 16
d_gene: -
j_gene: TRBJ2-2
abundance: once
CDR3aa: CASSPHPPVNTGELFF
CDR3nt: TGTGCCAGCTCACCCCACCCCCCAGTCAACACCGGGGAGCTGTTTTTT

v_gene: TRBV10-3
len: 15
d_gene: -
j_gene: TRBJ2-5
abundance: -
CDR3aa: CAISEDRPTQETQYF
CDR3nt: TGTGCCATCAGTGAGGACAGGCCAACCCAAGAGACCCAGTACTTC

v_gene: TRBV5-4
len: 15
d_gene: TRBD1
j_gene: TRBJ1-2
abundance: -
CDR3aa: CASSLPTGGAYGYTF
CDR3nt: TGTGCCAGCAGTTTACCGACAGGGGGGGCCTATGGCTACACCTTC

v_gene: TRBV7-9
len: 15
d_gene: TRBD1
j_gene: TRBJ2-1
abundance: -
CDR3aa: CASSHQGARDNEQFF
CDR3nt: TGTGCCAGCAGCCATCAGGGGGCGCGGGACAATGAGCAGTTCTTC

v_gene: TRBV5-1
len: 14
d_gene: -
j_gene: TRBJ2-7
abundance: -
CDR3aa: CASSPGQGGHEQYF
CDR3nt: TGCGCCAGCAGCCCCGGACAGGGAGGGCACGAGCAGTACTTC